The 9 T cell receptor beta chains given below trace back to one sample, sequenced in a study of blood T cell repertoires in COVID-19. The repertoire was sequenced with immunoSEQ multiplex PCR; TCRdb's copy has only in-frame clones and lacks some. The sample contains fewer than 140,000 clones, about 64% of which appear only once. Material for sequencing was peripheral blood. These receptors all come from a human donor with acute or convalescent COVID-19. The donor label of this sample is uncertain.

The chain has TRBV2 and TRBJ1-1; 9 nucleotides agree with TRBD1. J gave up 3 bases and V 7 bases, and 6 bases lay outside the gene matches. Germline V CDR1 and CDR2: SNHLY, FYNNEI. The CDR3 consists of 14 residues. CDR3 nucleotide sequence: TGTGCCAGCACTAAGACAGGGGGGGACACTGAAGCTTTCTTT. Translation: CASTKTGGDTEAFF.

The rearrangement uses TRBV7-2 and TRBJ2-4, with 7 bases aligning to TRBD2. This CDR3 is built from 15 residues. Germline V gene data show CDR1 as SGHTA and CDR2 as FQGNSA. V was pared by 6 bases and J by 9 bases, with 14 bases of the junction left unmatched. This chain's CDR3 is CASSPPGGERGIQYF. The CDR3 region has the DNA TGTGCCAGCAGTCCCCCTGGGGGGGAGCGAGGCATTCAGTACTTC.

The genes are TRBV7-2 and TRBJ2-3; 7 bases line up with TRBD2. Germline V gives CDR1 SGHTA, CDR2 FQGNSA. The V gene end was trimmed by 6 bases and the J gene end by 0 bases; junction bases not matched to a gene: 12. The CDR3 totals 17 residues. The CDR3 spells CASSYLGGGGSTDTQYF. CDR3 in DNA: TGTGCCAGCAGTTACCTTGGGGGGGGAGGGAGCACAGATACGCAGTATTTT.

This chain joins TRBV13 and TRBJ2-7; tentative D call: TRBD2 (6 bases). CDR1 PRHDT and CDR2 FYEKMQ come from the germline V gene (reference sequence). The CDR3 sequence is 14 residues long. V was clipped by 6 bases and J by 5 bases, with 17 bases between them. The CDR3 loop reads CASRESLGEDEQYV. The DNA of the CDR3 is TGTGCCAGCAGAGAGAGTTTGGGGGAGGACGAGCAGTACGTC.

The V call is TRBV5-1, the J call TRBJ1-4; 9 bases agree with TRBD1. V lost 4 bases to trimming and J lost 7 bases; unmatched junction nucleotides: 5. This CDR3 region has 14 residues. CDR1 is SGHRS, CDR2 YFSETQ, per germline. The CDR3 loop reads CASSPGTGLEKLFF. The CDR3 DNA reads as TGCGCCAGCAGCCCCGGGACAGGGCTTGAAAAACTGTTTTTT.

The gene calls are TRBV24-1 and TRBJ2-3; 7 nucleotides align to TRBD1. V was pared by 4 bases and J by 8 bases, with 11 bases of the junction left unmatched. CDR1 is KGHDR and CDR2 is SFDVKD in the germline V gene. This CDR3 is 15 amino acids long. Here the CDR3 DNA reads TGTGCCACCAGTGACCCGGGACAGCCCCTGGGTACGCAGTATTTT. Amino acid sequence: CATSDPGQPLGTQYF.

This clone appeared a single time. The CDR3 protein is CASSPRGQGSGNTIYF. Here the CDR3 DNA reads TGTGCCAGTAGCCCAAGAGGACAGGGATCTGGAAACACCATATATTTT. This chain joins TRBV19 and TRBJ1-3; 8 nucleotides agree with TRBD1. CDR3 length: 16 amino acids. Trimming at V came to 6 bases and at J to 1 base, leaving 8 bases not matched to a gene. Per germline, CDR1 LNHDA and CDR2 SQIVND (reference sequence).

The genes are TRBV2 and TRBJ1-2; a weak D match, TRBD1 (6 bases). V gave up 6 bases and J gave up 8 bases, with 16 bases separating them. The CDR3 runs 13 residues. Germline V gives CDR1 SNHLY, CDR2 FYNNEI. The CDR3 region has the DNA TGTGCCAGCAGCACTACAGGGTGGTGGGGCTACACCTTC. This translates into CASSTTGWWGYTF.

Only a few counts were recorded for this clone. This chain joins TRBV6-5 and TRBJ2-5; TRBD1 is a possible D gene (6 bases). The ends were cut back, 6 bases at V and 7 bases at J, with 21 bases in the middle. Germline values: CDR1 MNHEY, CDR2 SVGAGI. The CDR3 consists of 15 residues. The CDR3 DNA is TGTGCCAGCAGCCGTACTAGGGACACACTTGGGACCCAGTACTTC. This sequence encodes CASSRTRDTLGTQYF.